The 21 T cell receptor beta chains listed next were all sequenced from one sample in a study of cytomegalovirus exposure and HLA in healthy donors. This table comes from immunoSEQ multiplex PCR, and its TCRdb copy is limited to in-frame clones, with some not included. The repertoire consists of around 200,000 clones, with around 88% occurring once and the leading ten covering roughly 3%. Sample: PBMCs. These receptors all stem from a young woman in good health and CMV-seronegative.

The rearrangement joins TRBV5-1 to TRBJ2-1; D is perhaps TRBD2 (6 bases). Trimming pared 4 bases from V and 0 bases from J, leaving 8 bases between. This CDR3 is 14 amino acids long. Germline V gene lookup returns CDR1 SGHRS and CDR2 YFSETQ. CDR3 sequence: CASSRGSSYNEQFF. The CDR3 DNA follows: TGCGCCAGCAGCCGGGGGTCCTCCTACAATGAGCAGTTCTTC.

This clone showed up just a few times. CDR3 DNA sequence: TGTGCCATCAGGGGGGACAGGTTAACCGACACCGGGGAGCTGTTTTTT. This gives the protein CAIRGDRLTDTGELFF. V is TRBV10-3 and J is TRBJ2-2, with TRBD1 matching over 8 bases. From germline, CDR1 is ENHRY and CDR2 SYGVKD. Trimming cost V 6 bases and J 3 bases; bases outside gene matches: 9. The CDR3 spans 16 residues.

V gene TRBV30 combines with J gene TRBJ1-1; 8 nucleotides match TRBD1. The CDR3 has 14 residues. V lost 5 bases, J lost 4 bases, and 9 bases stayed unmatched. Germline V gives CDR1 GTSNPN, CDR2 SVGIG (reference sequence). The CDR3 loop is CAWGRGLVGTEAFF. For the CDR3, the DNA is TGTGCCTGGGGCAGGGGGCTGGTCGGCACTGAAGCTTTCTTT.

The chain carries TRBV19 and TRBJ2-6; 8 bases match TRBD1. This CDR3 contains 15 residues. V shed 6 bases and J 0 bases; nucleotides not matched to a gene: 1. Germline-derived CDR1 and CDR2 are LNHDA and SQIVND (reference sequence). The CDR3 nucleotides read TGTGCCAGTAGGACAGGGGCCTCTGGGGCCAACGTCCTGACTTTC. Protein: CASRTGASGANVLTF.

The chain employs TRBV28 and TRBJ2-7; 10 bases agree with TRBD1. CDR1 is MDHEN, CDR2 SYDVKM, per germline. CDR3 length: 14 residues. V lost 6 bases to trimming and J lost 5 bases; unmatched junction nucleotides: 7. CDR3 in DNA: TGTGCCAGCAGCTGGGGGGACAGGGGCAACGAGCAGTACTTC. This encodes CASSWGDRGNEQYF.

This chain links TRBV4-2 with TRBJ2-2; unclear D gene. Germline V gene sequence: CDR1 LGHNA, CDR2 YNFKEQ. CDR3 size: 14 residues. Deletions cut 0 bases from V and 6 bases from J, with 8 bases between. CDR3 region: CASSQESEAGELFF. The CDR3 DNA reads as TGTGCCAGCAGCCAAGAAAGCGAGGCCGGGGAGCTGTTTTTT.

This chain uses TRBV28 with TRBJ2-1, with TRBD2 matching over 10 bases. The CDR3 contains 16 residues. V shed 5 bases, J shed 3 bases, and the junction held 7 bases outside the gene matches. From germline, CDR1 is MDHEN and CDR2 SYDVKM. CDR3 nucleotides: TGTGCCAGCAGTCCCCGGACTAGCGGTTACTACAATGAGCAGTTCTTC. It codes for CASSPRTSGYYNEQFF.

This chain links TRBV4-1 with TRBJ2-6; weak D call: TRBD2 (5 bases). The V end lost 1 base, the J end lost 1 base, and 14 bases lay between the germline ends. Germline V gives CDR1 MGHRA, CDR2 YSYEKL. This CDR3 comprises 18 residues. CDR3 bases: TGCGCCAGCAGCCAAGGGAGAGGGTTAGGATCTGGGGCCAACGTCCTGACTTTC. It specifies CASSQGRGLGSGANVLTF.

The chain recombines TRBV2 with TRBJ1-5; D perhaps matches TRBD1 (5 bases). The length of the CDR3 is 15 residues. Trimming left V 6 bases short and J 0 bases short, with 12 bases between. CDR1 is SNHLY and CDR2 is FYNNEI in the germline V gene. CDR3 sequence: CASSITGNSNQPQHF. CDR3 coding DNA: TGTGCCAGCAGCATAACAGGTAATAGCAATCAGCCCCAGCATTTT. Combining the CDR3 with reference TRBV2 and TRBJ1-5 gives the whole variable domain EPEVTQTPSHQVTQMGQEVILRCVPISNHLYFYWYRQILGQKVEFLVSFYNNEISEKSEIFDDQFSVERPDGSNFTLKIRSTKLEDSAMYFCASSITGNSNQPQHFGDGTRLSIL.

The chain combines TRBV5-1 with TRBJ2-3; TRBD2 matches 12 bases. CDR3 length: 16 amino acids. CDR1 is SGHRS, CDR2 YFSETQ, per germline. V shed 4 bases, J shed 2 bases, and the junction held 5 bases outside the gene matches. CDR3: CASSQRTSGNTDTQYF. The CDR3 bases are TGCGCCAGCAGCCAACGGACTAGCGGGAACACAGATACGCAGTATTTT.

V and J are TRBV13 and TRBJ2-1; D is perhaps TRBD2 (5 bases). V lost 5 bases and J lost 3, with 20 bases in between. Germline V gives CDR1 PRHDT, CDR2 FYEKMQ (reference sequence). The CDR3 length is 17 residues. DNA of the CDR3: TGTGCCAGCAGCCCCGACGTCCAAGCGGAGATCTACAATGAGCAGTTCTTC. Protein: CASSPDVQAEIYNEQFF.

The chain couples TRBV5-1 to TRBJ2-1; TRBD2 agrees at 13 bases. V was pared by 0 bases and J by 3 bases, with 12 bases of the junction left unmatched. The CDR3 is made up of 20 amino acids. CDR1 and CDR2 (germline): SGHRS, YFSETQ. The CDR3 spells CASSLDGLAGAVGYYNEQFF. CDR3 DNA sequence: TGCGCCAGCAGCTTGGATGGACTAGCGGGAGCAGTGGGGTACTACAATGAGCAGTTCTTC.

This clone was detected only a few times. The J gene is TRBJ1-1, the V gene TRBV6-5, with a weak D call TRBD1 (6 bases). Germline CDR1 reads MNHEY; CDR2 reads SVGAGI. With 1 base removed from V and 3 bases from J, the gap between germline ends came to 15 bases. The CDR3 covers 16 residues. The CDR3 region is CASSYLPGRGDTEAFF. The CDR3 region has the DNA TGTGCCAGCAGTTACTTGCCGGGCAGGGGCGACACTGAAGCTTTCTTT.

V is TRBV9 and J is TRBJ2-1, with D perhaps matching TRBD2 (5 bases). Trimming took 6 bases from V and 0 from J, leaving 13 bases between them. The CDR3 is 15 residues long. Germline assignment: CDR1 SGDLS and CDR2 YYNGEE. CDR3 bases: TGTGCCAGCACGCCCGGGGAGAGCTCCTACAATGAGCAGTTCTTC. Protein sequence: CASTPGESSYNEQFF.

This sequence joins TRBV19 and TRBJ2-5; 8 bases map to TRBD1. Germline-derived CDR1 and CDR2 are LNHDA and SQIVND (reference sequence). The V gene end was trimmed by 6 bases and the J gene end by 5 bases; junction bases not matched to a gene: 5. CDR3 size: 13 residues. The CDR3 nucleotides are TGTGCCAGTAGGCAGGGGGCGCGGGAGACCCAGTACTTC. This translates into CASRQGARETQYF.

This chain connects TRBV4-1 to TRBJ2-1; perhaps TRBD1 as D (5 bases). Germline lookup yields CDR1 MGHRA and CDR2 YSYEKL. This CDR3 has 14 amino acids. The V end was cut by 8 bases, the J end by 0 bases, with 11 bases between. CDR3 loop: CASAQGSSYNEQFF. For the CDR3, the DNA is TGCGCCAGCGCCCAGGGCAGCTCCTACAATGAGCAGTTCTTC.

The rearrangement uses TRBV4-1 and TRBJ1-5; 7 nucleotides align to TRBD1. Trimming took 4 bases from V and 5 from J; bases not matched to a gene: 5. The CDR3 is 14 residues long. Germline lookup yields CDR1 MGHRA and CDR2 YSYEKL. CDR3 sequence reads: CASSPGQSYQPQHF. Written as DNA, the CDR3 is TGCGCCAGCAGCCCGGGACAGAGTTATCAGCCCCAGCATTTT.

The V and J genes are TRBV15 and TRBJ1-2; possibly TRBD1 for D (6 bases). Deletions cut 5 bases from V and 6 bases from J, with 13 bases between. The CDR3 length is 13 residues. Germline assignment: CDR1 LNHNV and CDR2 YYDKDF (reference sequence). The CDR3: CATSYRQADGYTF. DNA of the CDR3: TGTGCCACCAGCTACCGACAGGCAGATGGCTACACCTTC. Based on the CDR3 plus reference TRBV15 and TRBJ1-2, the full variable domain is DAMVIQNPRYQVTQFGKPVTLSCSQTLNHNVMYWYQQKSSQAPKLLFHYYDKDFNNEADTPDNFQSRRPNTSFCFLDIRSPGLGDTAMYLCATSYRQADGYTFGSGTRLTVV.

The chain employs TRBV11-1 and TRBJ2-2; 11 bases match TRBD2. This CDR3 comprises 17 residues. In germline, CDR1 is SGHAT, CDR2 FQDESV (reference sequence). Germline trimming cut 5 bases from V and 6 bases from J; bases unmatched to any gene: 11. DNA of the CDR3: TGTGCCAGCAGCGCAGAGAGGCTAGCGGGAGGTTCCGGGGAGCTGTTTTTT. This codes for CASSAERLAGGSGELFF.

This chain connects TRBV5-6 to TRBJ2-5; 12 bases align to TRBD1. The CDR3 totals 15 residues. Per germline, CDR1 SGHDT and CDR2 YYEEEE. With V trimmed by 4 bases and J by 4 bases, 5 bases remained unmatched. In DNA, the CDR3 is TGTGCCAGCAGCACCGGGACAGGGGGCTCAGAGACCCAGTACTTC. Amino acids: CASSTGTGGSETQYF.

The gene calls are TRBV5-4 and TRBJ2-1; TRBD2 is a possible D gene (5 bases). Germline loops: CDR1 SGHNT, CDR2 YYREEE (reference sequence). The V end lost 4 bases, the J end lost 0 bases, and 8 bases lay between the germline ends. CDR3 length: 14 residues. The DNA of the CDR3 is TGTGCCAGCAGCGGGAGCCGCTCCTACAATGAGCAGTTCTTC. It is translated as CASSGSRSYNEQFF.